The subject of this entry is one T cell receptor beta chain. Sequencing was performed with immunoSEQ multiplex PCR; in TCRdb, only in-frame clones are kept and a portion is missing. The table records roughly 430,000 clones, around 90% of them present only once. Germline V CDR1 and CDR2: SGHAT, FQNNGV. Trimming took off 6 bases at V and 2 bases at J, with 10 bases between the two ends. CDR3 length: 13 amino acids. These data belong to a study of blood T cell repertoires in COVID-19. Sequenced: PBMCs or T cells enriched from blood (not recorded which). This TCR was sampled from a woman in her thirties or forties with acute COVID-19. The chain uses TRBV11-2 and TRBJ1-1; D ambiguous. As DNA, the CDR3 is TGTGCCAGCAGGCCAGGCGTAAACACTGAAGCTTTCTTT. It translates to CASRPGVNTEAFF.